The TCR beta chain under discussion was sequenced for a study of blood T cells in healthy people across ages. The wider study: In model experiments, template switching was able to capture about one barcoded beta molecule for every two T cells that were present.

This clonotype was detected ten times or more. Next came a second PCR, run for roughly 6 to 11 cycles, which used a sample-barcoded 5' primer along with a J-beta primer mix. TCRdb analysed the 5' RACE reads with MiXCR anew, one entry per CDR3 protein. The table lists 1.5 million to 2 million distinct CDR3 sequences, roughly two fifths of them singletons. The CDR3 is made up of 18 amino acids. The germline V gene encodes CDR1 SGHTA and CDR2 FQGTGA. Losses at the gene ends were 4 bases for V and 3 bases for J; bases not matched to a gene: 15. The rearrangement uses TRBV7-3 and TRBJ2-3; 8 bases are a match to TRBD2. This TCR came from a human donor in good health. The source material was blood. CDR3: CASSYYSGGAGTTDTQYF. The DNA of the CDR3 is TGTGCCAGCAGCTACTACTCCGGGGGGGCCGGTACGACAGATACGCAGTATTTT.